The T cell receptor beta chain under discussion was sequenced for a study of blood T cell repertoires in COVID-19. At the level of the study: Acute and convalescent COVID-19 specimens originated in the United States, Italy and Spain.

Recovery meant two consecutive negative NP/OP PCR tests, professional clearance, or resolved symptoms. The CDR3 contains 16 residues. In the study's own analysis: Amplification of reference gene primers was used by the study to estimate nucleated cell counts. Here immunoSEQ multiplex PCR was the method, and the copy in TCRdb shows in-frame clones only, minus some. That table is the source of V, J and clone size, and D and trimming were worked out from the DNA. The sample yields about 160,000 clones, 82% seen once. The chain links TRBV21-1 to TRBJ2-1; the DNA was not used to check the table's D call, TRBD2. TRBV21-1 is shown as a pseudogene. The clonotype was recovered from a man between 60 and 75 years old who had recovered from COVID-19. Sequenced material: PBMCs or T cells enriched from blood (not recorded which). This CDR3 is CASSVYQRGAYNEQFF. CDR3 DNA sequence: TGTGCCAGCAGCGTCTACCAGCGGGGGGCCTACAATGAGCAGTTCTTC.